What follows describes a single TCR beta chain. The data derive from a study of control samples from healthy donors and cancer patients. This CDR3 contains 12 residues. Between the trimmed V and J ends, which lost 3 bases and 5 bases, there was a span of 5 bases. Germline V gives CDR1 SEHNR, CDR2 FQNEAQ (reference sequence). Sequenced by immunoSEQ multiplex PCR; TCRdb stores in-frame clones only, minus some. Of 110,000 to 150,000 clones listed, around 86% are singletons. The clonotype comes from a man aged 25 to 40 in good health. The rearrangement joins TRBV7-9 to TRBJ1-5, with D hard to call. Sequencing used blood. Written as DNA, the CDR3 is TGTGCCAGCAGCTTGGAGGATCAGCCCCAGCATTTT. This translates into CASSLEDQPQHF.